The following is a TCR beta chain sequence with its context. Assay used: immunoSEQ multiplex PCR; TCRdb lists only in-frame clones, some missing. The sample has 200,000 to 250,000 clones, about 80% seen once; the top ten hold about 4.8%. The data belong to a study of blood T cell repertoires in COVID-19. Background on the study: Acute and convalescent COVID-19 specimens originated in the United States, Italy and Spain.

The sequence was obtained from a woman in her forties or fifties who had been exposed to COVID-19. The sample was PBMCs or T cells enriched from blood (not recorded which).

The CDR3 reads CACDRGTGNTIYF. In nucleotides, the CDR3 is TGTGCCTGTGACAGGGGGACTGGAAACACCATATATTTT. The chain joins TRBV30 to TRBJ1-3, with 9 bases lining up with TRBD1. The germline gives CDR1 GTSNPN, CDR2 SVGIG (reference sequence). V was pared by 6 bases and J by 2 bases, with 2 bases of the junction left unmatched. The length of the CDR3 is 13 residues. The variable domain in full, with the rest retrieved from reference TRBV30 and TRBJ1-3, is SQTIHQWPATLVQPVGSPLSLECTVEGTSNPNLYWYRQAAGRGLQLLFYSVGIGQISSEVPQNLSASRPQDRQFILSSKKLLLSDSGFYLCACDRGTGNTIYFGEGSWLTVV.